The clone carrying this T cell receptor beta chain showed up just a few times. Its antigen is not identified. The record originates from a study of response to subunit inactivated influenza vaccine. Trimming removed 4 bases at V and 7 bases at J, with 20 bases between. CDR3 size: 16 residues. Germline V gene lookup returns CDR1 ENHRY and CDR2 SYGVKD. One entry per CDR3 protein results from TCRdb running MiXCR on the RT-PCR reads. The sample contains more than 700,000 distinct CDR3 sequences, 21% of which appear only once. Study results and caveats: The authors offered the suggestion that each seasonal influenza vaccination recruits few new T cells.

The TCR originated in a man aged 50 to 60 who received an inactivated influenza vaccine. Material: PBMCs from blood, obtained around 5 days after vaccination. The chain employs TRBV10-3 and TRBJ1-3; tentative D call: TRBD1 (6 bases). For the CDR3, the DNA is TGTGCCATCAGTGGGGGACGACAGGCGTCTTTGAACACCATATATTTT. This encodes CAISGGRQASLNTIYF.